This TCR beta chain appears in the sequencing data of a study of cytomegalovirus exposure and HLA in healthy donors. As concerns this clone: Its antigen is unknown.

It was with 60 Vbeta and 13 Jbeta primers that the PCR ran. Produced via immunoSEQ multiplex PCR; TCRdb's table is partial and in-frame only. This repertoire shows 150,000 to 200,000 clones, about 77% found once; its top ten account for approximately 9.8%. General study findings and limits: The authors later found HLA-associated TCR beta chains more clonally expanded than equally common others. Some V segments, including TRBV6-2 and TRBV6-3, were excluded as indistinguishable. With further analysis later on, most CMV-associated TCR beta chains appeared HLA-restricted.

Germline values: CDR1 SGHVS, CDR2 FQNEAQ. J was trimmed by 4 bases and V by 5 bases; bases with no gene match: 9. The CDR3 is 16 residues long. Sequenced: PBMCs. This sequence originates from a man in his late teens or twenties in good health and CMV-seropositive. The J gene is TRBJ1-5, the V gene TRBV7-8, with 9 bases aligning to TRBD1. CDR3 DNA sequence: TGTGCCAGCAGCCCCAGGGACAGGGTATGGAATCAGCCCCAGCATTTT. Its protein product is CASSPRDRVWNQPQHF.